This is a list of T cell receptor beta chains from one sample in a study of shared clonotypes between healthy human individuals. TCRdb keeps only in-frame clones here, not all; method: immunoSEQ multiplex PCR. This sample yields about 980,000 clones, of which over 75% are seen a single time; approximately 1.5% belongs to the top ten. Sequencing input: memory CD4+ T cells sorted from blood. These receptors were obtained from a man aged 18 to 35 in good health. Each CDR3 is given with its conserved first and last residue. D genes are given only for firm matches. Size values are once, few and many counts, or a class for expanded clones, and some rows have none.

cdr3_length: 15; j_call: TRBJ2-5; d_call: .; v_call: TRBV7-3; clone_size: few; cdr3_aa: CASSLRSGPEETQYF; cdr3_nt: TGTGCCAGCAGCTTAAGATCGGGACCAGAAGAGACCCAGTACTTC
cdr3_length: 9; j_call: TRBJ1-6; d_call: .; v_call: TRBV20-1; clone_size: .; cdr3_aa: CSEPGPLHF; cdr3_nt: TGCAGTGAGCCAGGGCCCCTCCACTTT
cdr3_length: 14; j_call: TRBJ2-5; d_call: .; v_call: TRBV5-1; clone_size: .; cdr3_aa: CASSLNNLGETQYF; cdr3_nt: TGCGCCAGCAGCCTCAATAACTTGGGGGAGACCCAGTACTTC
cdr3_length: 14; j_call: TRBJ1-2; d_call: .; v_call: TRBV6-5; clone_size: .; cdr3_aa: CASGRGPGGDGYTF; cdr3_nt: TGTGCCAGCGGACGTGGTCCGGGGGGAGACGGCTACACCTTC
cdr3_length: 14; j_call: TRBJ2-5; d_call: .; v_call: TRBV10-3; clone_size: few; cdr3_aa: CAISVKETQETQYF; cdr3_nt: TGTGCCATCAGTGTAAAGGAGACTCAAGAGACCCAGTACTTC
cdr3_length: 17; j_call: TRBJ2-3; d_call: TRBD2; v_call: TRBV5-6; clone_size: .; cdr3_aa: CASSNPGTISSAYTQYF; cdr3_nt: TGTGCCAGCAGTAATCCCGGGACTATTTCCTCAGCATATACGCAGTATTTT
cdr3_length: 15; j_call: TRBJ2-2; d_call: .; v_call: TRBV5-1; clone_size: .; cdr3_aa: CASSLGQGSTGELFF; cdr3_nt: TGCGCCAGCAGCTTGGGGCAGGGAAGCACCGGGGAGCTGTTTTTT
cdr3_length: 15; j_call: TRBJ2-7; d_call: .; v_call: TRBV28; clone_size: once; cdr3_aa: CASSLGGTPSYEQYF; cdr3_nt: TGTGCCAGCAGTTTAGGGGGGACACCTTCCTACGAGCAGTACTTC
cdr3_length: 13; j_call: TRBJ1-5; d_call: .; v_call: TRBV6-6; clone_size: .; cdr3_aa: CASSPGGLQPQHF; cdr3_nt: TGTGCCAGCAGCCCAGGCGGGTTACAGCCCCAGCATTTT
cdr3_length: 15; j_call: TRBJ2-3; d_call: .; v_call: TRBV11-2; clone_size: .; cdr3_aa: CASSRTGYSTDTQYF; cdr3_nt: TGTGCCAGCAGCCGGACGGGATATAGCACAGATACGCAGTATTTT
cdr3_length: 14; j_call: TRBJ1-1; d_call: .; v_call: TRBV27; clone_size: .; cdr3_aa: CASSFSGLNTEAFF; cdr3_nt: TGTGCCAGCAGTTTCTCAGGCCTGAACACTGAAGCTTTCTTT
cdr3_length: 15; j_call: TRBJ2-3; d_call: .; v_call: TRBV6-1; clone_size: few; cdr3_aa: CASSESMASTDTQYF; cdr3_nt: TGTGCCAGCAGTGAAAGTATGGCGTCAACAGATACGCAGTATTTT
cdr3_length: 15; j_call: TRBJ1-2; d_call: TRBD1; v_call: TRBV6-1; clone_size: .; cdr3_aa: CASSVDRGSFYGYTF; cdr3_nt: TGTGCCAGCAGTGTGGACAGGGGGAGCTTCTATGGCTACACCTTC
cdr3_length: 13; j_call: TRBJ1-2; d_call: TRBD1; v_call: TRBV5-4; clone_size: .; cdr3_aa: CASSTQGSYGYTF; cdr3_nt: TGTGCCAGCAGCACACAGGGGAGCTATGGCTACACCTTC
cdr3_length: 13; j_call: TRBJ1-2; d_call: .; v_call: TRBV6-5; clone_size: many; cdr3_aa: CASSYLGGSGYTF; cdr3_nt: TGTGCCAGCAGTTACTTGGGGGGGTCGGGCTACACCTTC
cdr3_length: 14; j_call: TRBJ2-1; d_call: .; v_call: TRBV19; clone_size: .; cdr3_aa: CASSIALTYNEQFF; cdr3_nt: TGTGCCAGTAGTATAGCGTTGACATACAATGAGCAGTTCTTC
cdr3_length: 13; j_call: TRBJ1-1; d_call: .; v_call: TRBV28; clone_size: few; cdr3_aa: CASREDGNTEAFF; cdr3_nt: TGTGCCAGCAGGGAGGACGGGAACACTGAAGCTTTCTTT
cdr3_length: 14; j_call: TRBJ1-3; d_call: .; v_call: TRBV30; clone_size: .; cdr3_aa: CAWTGSYSGNTIYF; cdr3_nt: TGTGCCTGGACCGGCAGCTACTCTGGAAACACCATATATTTT
cdr3_length: 11; j_call: TRBJ2-3; d_call: .; v_call: TRBV18; clone_size: many; cdr3_aa: CASSVSDTQYF; cdr3_nt: TGTGCCAGCTCAGTCTCAGATACGCAGTATTTT
cdr3_length: 15; j_call: TRBJ2-7; d_call: TRBD1; v_call: TRBV30; clone_size: .; cdr3_aa: CAWSVRGTGSYEQYF; cdr3_nt: TGTGCCTGGAGTGTACGAGGGACAGGCTCCTACGAGCAGTACTTC
cdr3_length: 12; j_call: TRBJ2-1; d_call: .; v_call: TRBV29-1; clone_size: many; cdr3_aa: CSVGPGGGEQFF; cdr3_nt: TGCAGCGTTGGCCCAGGCGGAGGTGAGCAGTTCTTC
cdr3_length: 12; j_call: TRBJ1-4; d_call: .; v_call: TRBV30; clone_size: .; cdr3_aa: CAWAGGNEKLFF; cdr3_nt: TGTGCCTGGGCCGGAGGGAATGAAAAACTGTTTTTT